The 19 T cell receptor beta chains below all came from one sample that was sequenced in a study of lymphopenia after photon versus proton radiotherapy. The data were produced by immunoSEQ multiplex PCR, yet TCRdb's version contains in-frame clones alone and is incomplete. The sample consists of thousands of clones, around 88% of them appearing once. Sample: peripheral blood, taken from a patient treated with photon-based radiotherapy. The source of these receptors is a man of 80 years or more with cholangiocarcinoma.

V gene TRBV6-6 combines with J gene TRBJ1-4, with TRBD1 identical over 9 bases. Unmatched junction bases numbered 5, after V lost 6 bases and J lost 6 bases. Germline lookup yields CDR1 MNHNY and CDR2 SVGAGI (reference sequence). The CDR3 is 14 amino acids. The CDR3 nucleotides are TGTGCCAGCAGCCAGGACAGGGGAGATGAAAAACTGTTTTTT. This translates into CASSQDRGDEKLFF.

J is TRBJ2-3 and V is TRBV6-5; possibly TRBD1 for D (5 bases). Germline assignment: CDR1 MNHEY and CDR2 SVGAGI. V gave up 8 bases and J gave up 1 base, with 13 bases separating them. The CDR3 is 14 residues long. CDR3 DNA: TGTGCCAGCTGGTCAGGGATACGCACAGATACGCAGTATTTT. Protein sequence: CASWSGIRTDTQYF.

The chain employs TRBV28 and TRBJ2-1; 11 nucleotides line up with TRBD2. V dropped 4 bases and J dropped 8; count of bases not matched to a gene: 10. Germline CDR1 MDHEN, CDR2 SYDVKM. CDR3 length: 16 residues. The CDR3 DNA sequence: TGTGCCAGCAGTTCCCCCCAGACTAGCGGGGCGTATGAGCAGTTCTTC. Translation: CASSSPQTSGAYEQFF.

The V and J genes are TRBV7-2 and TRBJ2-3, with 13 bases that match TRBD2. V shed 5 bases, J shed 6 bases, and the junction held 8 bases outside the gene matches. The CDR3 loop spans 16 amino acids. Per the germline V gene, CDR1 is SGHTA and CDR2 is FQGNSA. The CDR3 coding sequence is TGTGCCAGCAGCGTTGGACTAGCGGGGGCTACCGATACGCAGTATTTT. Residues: CASSVGLAGATDTQYF. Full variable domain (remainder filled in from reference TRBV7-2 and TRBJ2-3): GAGVSQSPSNKVTEKGKDVELRCDPISGHTALYWYRQSLGQGLEFLIYFQGNSAPDKSGLPSDRFSAERTGGSVSTLTIQRTQQEDSAVYLCASSVGLAGATDTQYFGPGTRLTVL.

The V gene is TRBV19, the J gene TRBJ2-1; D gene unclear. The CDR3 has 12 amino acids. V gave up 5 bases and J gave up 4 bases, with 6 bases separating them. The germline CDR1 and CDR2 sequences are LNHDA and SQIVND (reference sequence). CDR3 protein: CASSGGYNEQFF. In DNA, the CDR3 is TGTGCCAGTAGTGGTGGGTACAATGAGCAGTTCTTC.

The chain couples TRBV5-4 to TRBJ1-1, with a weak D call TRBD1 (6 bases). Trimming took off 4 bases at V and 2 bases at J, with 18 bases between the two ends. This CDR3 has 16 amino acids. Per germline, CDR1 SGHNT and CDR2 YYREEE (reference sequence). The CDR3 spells CASSKGQGTSNTEAFF. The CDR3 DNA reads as TGTGCCAGCAGCAAAGGGCAGGGGACGTCCAACACTGAAGCTTTCTTT.

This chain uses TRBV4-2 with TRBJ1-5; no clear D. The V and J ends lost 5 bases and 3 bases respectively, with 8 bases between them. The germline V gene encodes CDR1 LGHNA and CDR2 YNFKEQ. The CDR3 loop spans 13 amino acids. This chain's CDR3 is CASSGENNQPQHF. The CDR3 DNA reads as TGTGCCAGCAGCGGGGAAAACAATCAGCCCCAGCATTTT.

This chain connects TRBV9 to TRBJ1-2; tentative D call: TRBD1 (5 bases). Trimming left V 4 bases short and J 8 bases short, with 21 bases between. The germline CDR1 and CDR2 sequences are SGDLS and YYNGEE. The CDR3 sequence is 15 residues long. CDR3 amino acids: CASSPAEGPRQGYTF. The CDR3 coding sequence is TGTGCCAGCAGCCCAGCGGAGGGGCCGCGGCAGGGCTACACCTTC. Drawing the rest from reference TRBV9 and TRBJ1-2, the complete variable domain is DSGVTQTPKHLITATGQRVTLRCSPRSGDLSVYWYQQSLDQGLQFLIQYYNGEERAKGNILERFSAQQFPDLHSELNLSSLELGDSALYFCASSPAEGPRQGYTFGSGTRLTVV.

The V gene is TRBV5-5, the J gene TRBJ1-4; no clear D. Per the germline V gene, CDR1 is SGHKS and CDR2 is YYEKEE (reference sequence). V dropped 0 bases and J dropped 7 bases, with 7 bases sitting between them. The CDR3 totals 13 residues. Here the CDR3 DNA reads TGTGCCAGCAGCTTGGCCGAGGGTGAAAAACTGTTTTTT. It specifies CASSLAEGEKLFF.

The CDR3 nucleotides are TGTGCCAGCAGCCCGGGACAGGGATATGGCTACACCTTC. As protein: CASSPGQGYGYTF. The V gene is TRBV5-4, the J gene TRBJ1-2; 9 bases are a match to TRBD1. This CDR3 spans 13 amino acids. V lost 4 bases, J lost 5 bases, and 3 bases stayed unmatched. Germline V gene lookup returns CDR1 SGHNT and CDR2 YYREEE (reference sequence).

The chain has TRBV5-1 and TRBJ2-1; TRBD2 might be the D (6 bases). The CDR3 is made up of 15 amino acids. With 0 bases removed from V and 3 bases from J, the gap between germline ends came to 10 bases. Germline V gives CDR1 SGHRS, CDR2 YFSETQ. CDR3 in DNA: TGCGCCAGCAGCTTGGCGGGGGTATTCTACAATGAGCAGTTCTTC. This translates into CASSLAGVFYNEQFF.

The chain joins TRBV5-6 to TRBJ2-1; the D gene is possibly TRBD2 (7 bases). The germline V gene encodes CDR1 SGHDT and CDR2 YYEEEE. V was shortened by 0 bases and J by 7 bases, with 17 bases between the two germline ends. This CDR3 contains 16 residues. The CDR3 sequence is CASSLDGGGPGNEQFF. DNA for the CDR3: TGTGCCAGCAGCTTGGATGGCGGGGGCCCAGGGAATGAGCAGTTCTTC.

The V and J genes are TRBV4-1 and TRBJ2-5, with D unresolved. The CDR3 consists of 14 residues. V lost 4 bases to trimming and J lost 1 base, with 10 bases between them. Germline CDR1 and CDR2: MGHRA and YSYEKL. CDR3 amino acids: CASSRADFQETQYF. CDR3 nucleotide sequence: TGCGCCAGCAGCCGTGCCGACTTCCAAGAGACCCAGTACTTC.

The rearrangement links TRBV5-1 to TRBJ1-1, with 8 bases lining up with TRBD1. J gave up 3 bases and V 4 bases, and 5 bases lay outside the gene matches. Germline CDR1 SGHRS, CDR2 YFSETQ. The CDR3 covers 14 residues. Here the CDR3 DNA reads TGCGCCAGCAGCAGGACAGGGACGGACACTGAAGCTTTCTTT. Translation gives CASSRTGTDTEAFF. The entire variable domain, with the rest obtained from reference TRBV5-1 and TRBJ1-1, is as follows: KAGVTQTPRYLIKTRGQQVTLSCSPISGHRSVSWYQQTPGQGLQFLFEYFSETQRNKGNFPGRFSGRQFSNSRSEMNVSTLELGDSALYLCASSRTGTDTEAFFGQGTRLTVV.

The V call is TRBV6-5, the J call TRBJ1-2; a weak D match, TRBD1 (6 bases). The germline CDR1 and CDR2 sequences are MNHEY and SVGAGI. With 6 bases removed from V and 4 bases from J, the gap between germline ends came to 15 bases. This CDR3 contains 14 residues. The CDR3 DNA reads TGTGCCAGCAGCCCATACGGACAGATCTATGGCTACACCTTC. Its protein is CASSPYGQIYGYTF.

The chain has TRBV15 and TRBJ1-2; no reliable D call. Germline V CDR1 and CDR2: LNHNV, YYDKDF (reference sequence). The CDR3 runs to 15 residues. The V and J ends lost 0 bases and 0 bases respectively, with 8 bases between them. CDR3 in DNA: TGTGCCACCAGCAGAGATTTGACGGCTAACTATGGCTACACCTTC. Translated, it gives CATSRDLTANYGYTF.

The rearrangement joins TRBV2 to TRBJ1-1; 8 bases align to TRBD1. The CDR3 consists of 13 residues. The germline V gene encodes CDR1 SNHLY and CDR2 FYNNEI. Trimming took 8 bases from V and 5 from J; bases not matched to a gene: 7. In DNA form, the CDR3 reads TGTGCCAGCGGGGAGGACAGGGAAACTGAAGCTTTCTTT. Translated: CASGEDRETEAFF.

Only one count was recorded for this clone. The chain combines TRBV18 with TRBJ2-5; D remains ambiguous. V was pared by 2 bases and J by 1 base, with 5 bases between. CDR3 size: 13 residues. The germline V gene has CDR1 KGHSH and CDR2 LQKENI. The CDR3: CASSPISQETQYF. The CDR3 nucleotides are TGTGCCAGCTCACCAATAAGCCAAGAGACCCAGTACTTC.

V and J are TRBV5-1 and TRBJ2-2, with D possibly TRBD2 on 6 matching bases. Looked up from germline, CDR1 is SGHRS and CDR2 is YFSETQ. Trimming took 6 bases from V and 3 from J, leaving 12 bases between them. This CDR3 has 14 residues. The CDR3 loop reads CASTTRDYTGELFF. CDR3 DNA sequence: TGCGCCAGCACTACCCGGGACTACACCGGGGAGCTGTTTTTT.